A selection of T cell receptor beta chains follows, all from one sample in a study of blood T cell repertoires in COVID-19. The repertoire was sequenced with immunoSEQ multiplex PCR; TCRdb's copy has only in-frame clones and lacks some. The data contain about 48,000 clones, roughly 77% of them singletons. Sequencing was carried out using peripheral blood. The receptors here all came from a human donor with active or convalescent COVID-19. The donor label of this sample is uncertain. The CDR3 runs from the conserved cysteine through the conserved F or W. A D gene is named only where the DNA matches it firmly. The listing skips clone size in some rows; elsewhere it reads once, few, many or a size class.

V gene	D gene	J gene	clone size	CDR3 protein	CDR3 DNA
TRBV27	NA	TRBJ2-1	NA	CASCGAGWLEGSYNEQFF	TGTGCCAGCTGCGGGGCAGGGTGGTTAGAGGGCTCCTACAATGAGCAGTTCTTC
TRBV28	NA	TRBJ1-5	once	CASSTREWGNDQPQHF	TGTGCCAGCAGTACAAGGGAGTGGGGTAACGATCAGCCCCAGCATTTT
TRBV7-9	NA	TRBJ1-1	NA	CASSSSNTEAFF	TGTGCCAGCAGCTCATCGAACACTGAAGCTTTCTTT
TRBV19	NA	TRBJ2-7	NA	CASSIEAGSEQYF	TGTGCCAGTAGTATTGAGGCAGGGTCCGAGCAGTACTTC
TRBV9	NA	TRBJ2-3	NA	CASSVEGRDTQYF	TGTGCCAGCAGCGTAGAGGGGAGGGATACGCAGTATTTT
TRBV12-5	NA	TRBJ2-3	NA	CASGLGALQGTDTQYF	TGTGCTAGTGGTTTGGGCGCCTTACAGGGAACAGATACGCAGTATTTT
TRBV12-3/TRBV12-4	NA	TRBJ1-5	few	CASSWGGNQPQHF	TGTGCCAGCAGTTGGGGGGGAAATCAGCCCCAGCATTTT
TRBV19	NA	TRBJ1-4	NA	CAPPPRETNEKLFF	TGTGCCCCCCCACCGAGGGAAACTAATGAAAAACTGTTTTTT
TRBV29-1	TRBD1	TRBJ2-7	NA	CSGRDRGDEQYF	TGCAGCGGCCGGGACAGGGGAGACGAGCAGTACTTC
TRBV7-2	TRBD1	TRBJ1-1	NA	CASGLRTGVAFF	TGTGCCAGCGGGCTGCGGACAGGGGTAGCTTTCTTT
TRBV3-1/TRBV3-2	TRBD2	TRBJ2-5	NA	CASSRSGTSGSLQETQYF	TGTGCCAGCAGCCGGTCCGGGACTAGCGGGAGCCTACAAGAGACCCAGTACTTC
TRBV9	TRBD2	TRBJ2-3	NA	CASSVGETSGNPQYF	TGTGCCAGCAGCGTAGGCGAGACTAGCGGGAACCCGCAGTATTTT
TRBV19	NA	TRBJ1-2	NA	CASRGAGIYGYTF	TGTGCCAGTAGAGGGGCGGGGATCTATGGCTACACCTTC
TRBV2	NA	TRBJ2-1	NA	CASSGTANEQFF	TGTGCCAGCAGTGGGACTGCCAATGAGCAGTTCTTC
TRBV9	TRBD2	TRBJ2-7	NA	CASSVGLAGGSYEQYF	TGTGCCAGCAGCGTAGGCCTAGCGGGAGGTTCCTACGAGCAGTACTTC
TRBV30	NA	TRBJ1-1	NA	CAWSIGGTEAFF	TGTGCCTGGAGTATAGGGGGCACTGAAGCTTTCTTT
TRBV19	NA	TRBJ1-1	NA	CASRAGADNTEAFF	TGTGCCAGTAGGGCAGGGGCCGATAACACTGAAGCTTTCTTT
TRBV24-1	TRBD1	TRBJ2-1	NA	CATRGKGAAYNEQFF	TGTGCCACCAGGGGTAAGGGGGCGGCCTACAATGAGCAGTTCTTC
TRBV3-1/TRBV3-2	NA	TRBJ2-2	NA	CASSQIKDFPNTGELFF	TGTGCCAGCAGCCAAATTAAGGACTTCCCGAACACCGGGGAGCTGTTTTTT
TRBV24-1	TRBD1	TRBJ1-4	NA	CATSDPGTANEKLFF	TGTGCCACCAGTGATCCCGGGACAGCTAATGAAAAACTGTTTTTT
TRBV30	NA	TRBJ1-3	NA	CAWRTLPSGNTIYF	TGTGCCTGGCGGACTCTGCCCTCTGGAAACACCATATATTTT
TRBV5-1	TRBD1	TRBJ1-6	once	CASSLDRGLIDSPLHF	TGCGCCAGCAGCCTCGACAGGGGTCTCATAGATTCACCCCTCCACTTT